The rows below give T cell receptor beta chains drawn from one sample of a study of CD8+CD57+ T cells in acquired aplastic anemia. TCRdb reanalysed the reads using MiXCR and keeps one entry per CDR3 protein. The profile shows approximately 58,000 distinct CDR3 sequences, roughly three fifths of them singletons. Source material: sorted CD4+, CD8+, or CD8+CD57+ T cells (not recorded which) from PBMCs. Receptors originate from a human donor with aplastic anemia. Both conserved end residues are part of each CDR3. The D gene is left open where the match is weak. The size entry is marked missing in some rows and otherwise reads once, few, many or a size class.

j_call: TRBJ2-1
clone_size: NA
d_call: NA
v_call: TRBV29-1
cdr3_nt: TGCAGCGTTCCCCTACTCACCTACAATGAGCAGTTCTTC
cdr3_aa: CSVPLLTYNEQFF

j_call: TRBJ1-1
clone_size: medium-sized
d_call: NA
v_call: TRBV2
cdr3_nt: TGTGCCAGCAGTGCGGGGAGCCCTGAAGCTTTCTTT
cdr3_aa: CASSAGSPEAFF

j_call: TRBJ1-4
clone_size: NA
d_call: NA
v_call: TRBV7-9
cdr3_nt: TGTGCCAGCAGCGCCTTTGCGGAACTGTTTTTT
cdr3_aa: CASSAFAELFF

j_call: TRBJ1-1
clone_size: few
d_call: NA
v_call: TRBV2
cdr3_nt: TGTGCCAGCTCGTTTACGGTTGAAGCTTTCTTT
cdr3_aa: CASSFTVEAFF

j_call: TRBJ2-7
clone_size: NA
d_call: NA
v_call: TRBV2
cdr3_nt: TGTGCCAGCGTATACCGTCAAGAGCAGTACTTC
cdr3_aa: CASVYRQEQYF

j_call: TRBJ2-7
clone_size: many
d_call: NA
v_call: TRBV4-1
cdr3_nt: TGCGCCAGCAGCCCTCCCCGGGGGCGCGAGCAGTACTTC
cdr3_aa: CASSPPRGREQYF

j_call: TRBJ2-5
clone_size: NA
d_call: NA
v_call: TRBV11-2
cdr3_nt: TGTGCCAGCAGCTTAGAAGGAAGAGAGACCCAGTACTTC
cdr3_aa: CASSLEGRETQYF

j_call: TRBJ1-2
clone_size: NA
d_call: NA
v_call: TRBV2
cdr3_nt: TGTGCCAGCAACGGGCAGTCTAACTATGGCTATACCTTC
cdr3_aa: CASNGQSNYGYTF

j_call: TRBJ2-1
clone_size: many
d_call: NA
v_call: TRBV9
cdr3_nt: TGTGCCAGCAGCCCGGACAGCGGGGTCATCAATGAGCAGTTCTTC
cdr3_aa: CASSPDSGVINEQFF

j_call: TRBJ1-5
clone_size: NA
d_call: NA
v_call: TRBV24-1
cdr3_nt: TGTGCCACCAGTGATCCGGACAGTGGCCAAGAGACCCAGCATTTT
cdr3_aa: CATSDPDSGQETQHF

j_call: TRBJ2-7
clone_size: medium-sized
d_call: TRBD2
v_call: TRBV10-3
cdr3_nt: TGTGCCATCAGTGAGTCGACATTAGCGGGTCCCGACGAGCAGTACTTC
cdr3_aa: CAISESTLAGPDEQYF

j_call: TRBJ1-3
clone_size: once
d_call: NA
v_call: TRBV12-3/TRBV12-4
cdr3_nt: TGTGCCAGCGCAATTGGGGGCTCTGGAAACACCATATATTTT
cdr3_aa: CASAIGGSGNTIYF

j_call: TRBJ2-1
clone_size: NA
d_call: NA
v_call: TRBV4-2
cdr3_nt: TGTGCCACCTCCTGGTTAGGAGGGGCAAGCTACAATGAGCAGTTCTTC
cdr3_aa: CATSWLGGASYNEQFF

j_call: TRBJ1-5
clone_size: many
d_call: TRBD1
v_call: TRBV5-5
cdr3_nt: TGTGCCAGCAGCTTGACAGGGGATGGTCAGCCCCAGCATTTT
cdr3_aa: CASSLTGDGQPQHF

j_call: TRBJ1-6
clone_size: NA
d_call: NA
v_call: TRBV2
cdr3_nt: TGTGCCAGCAGAGAGGGATATAATTCACCCCTCCACTTT
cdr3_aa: CASREGYNSPLHF

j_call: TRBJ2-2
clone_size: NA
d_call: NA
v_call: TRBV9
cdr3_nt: TGTGCCAGCGGGCCGGGAGTCGGGGAGCTGTTTTTT
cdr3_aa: CASGPGVGELFF

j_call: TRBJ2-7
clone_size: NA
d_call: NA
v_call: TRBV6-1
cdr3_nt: TGTGCCAGCACCTCGGGCAGGTCCCTCTACGAGCAGTACTTC
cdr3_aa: CASTSGRSLYEQYF

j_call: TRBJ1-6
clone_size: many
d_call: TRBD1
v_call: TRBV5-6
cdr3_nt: TGTGCCAGCAAACAACAGGGGGCGGTTAATTCACCCCTCCACTTT
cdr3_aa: CASKQQGAVNSPLHF

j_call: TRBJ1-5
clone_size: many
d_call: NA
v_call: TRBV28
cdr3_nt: TGTGCCAGCAGTACGGGGACGCACAGGGCTCCCAATCAGCCCCAGCATTTT
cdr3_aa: CASSTGTHRAPNQPQHF

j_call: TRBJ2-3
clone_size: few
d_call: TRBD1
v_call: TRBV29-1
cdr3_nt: TGCAGCATCGCGAGGGACAGGCGCACAGATACGCAGTATTTT
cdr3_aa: CSIARDRRTDTQYF

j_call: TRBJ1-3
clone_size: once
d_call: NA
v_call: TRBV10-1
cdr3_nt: TGCGCCGGCAGGGACATGGCTGGAAACACCATATATTTT
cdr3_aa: CAGRDMAGNTIYF

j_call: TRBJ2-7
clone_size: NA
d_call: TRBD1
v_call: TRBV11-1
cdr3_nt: TGTGCCAGCAGCCCACCCCTAGGCCGGACAGGGGACTACGAGCAGTACTTC
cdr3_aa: CASSPPLGRTGDYEQYF

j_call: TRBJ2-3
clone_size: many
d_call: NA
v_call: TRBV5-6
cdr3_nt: TGTGCCAGCAGCTTGATAACAGGGACAGATACGCAGTATTTT
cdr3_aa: CASSLITGTDTQYF

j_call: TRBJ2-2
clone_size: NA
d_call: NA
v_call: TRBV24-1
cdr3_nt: TGTGCCACCAGTGATTTATTGAACACCGGGGAGCTGTTTTTT
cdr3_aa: CATSDLLNTGELFF

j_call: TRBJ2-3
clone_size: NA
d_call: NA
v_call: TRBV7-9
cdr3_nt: TGTGCCAGCGGGAGCACAGATACGCAGTATTTT
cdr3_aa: CASGSTDTQYF

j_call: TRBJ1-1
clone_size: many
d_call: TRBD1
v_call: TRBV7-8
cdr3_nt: TGTGCCAGCAGCTCGGACAGGGGTACTGAAGCTTTCTTT
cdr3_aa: CASSSDRGTEAFF

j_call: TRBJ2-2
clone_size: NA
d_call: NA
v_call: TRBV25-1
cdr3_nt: TGTGCCAGCAGCCAGACGACAGGGAACACCGGGGAGCTGTTTTTT
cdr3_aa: CASSQTTGNTGELFF

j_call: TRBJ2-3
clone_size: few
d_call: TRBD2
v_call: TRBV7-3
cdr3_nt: TGTGCCAGCAGGACTAGCGGGACAGATACGCAGTATTTT
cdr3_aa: CASRTSGTDTQYF

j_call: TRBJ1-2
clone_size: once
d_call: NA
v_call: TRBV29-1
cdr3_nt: TGCAGCGTGCCCCTGGAACAGGGAGGTTCTGGCTACACCTTC
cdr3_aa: CSVPLEQGGSGYTF

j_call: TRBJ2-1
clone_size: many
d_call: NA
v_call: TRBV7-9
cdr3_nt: TGTGCCAGCAGCTTAGCGCGGGACGCGAGCCACAATGAGCAGTTCTTC
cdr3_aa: CASSLARDASHNEQFF

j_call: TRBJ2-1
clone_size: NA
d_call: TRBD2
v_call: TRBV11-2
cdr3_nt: TGTGCCAGCAGCTTAATTGCTAGCGGGTATGAGCAGTTCTTC
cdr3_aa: CASSLIASGYEQFF

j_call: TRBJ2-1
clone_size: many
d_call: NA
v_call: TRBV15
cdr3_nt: TGTGCCACCAGCACGAGGGAGGCTAGCCTCCACAATGAGCAGTTCTTC
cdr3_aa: CATSTREASLHNEQFF